The 5 T cell receptor beta chains below come from one sample, sequenced in a study of CD8+ T cells in alopecia areata. Extraction and reverse transcription of RNA yielded cDNA as the sequencing template. TCRdb's copy holds only in-frame clones and misses some; the assay was immunoSEQ multiplex PCR. The sample contains around 50,000 clones, around 96% of which appear only once. Sequenced here: CD8+ T cells sorted from blood, sampled at week 0. These receptors all stem from a human donor with alopecia areata.

This clone was picked up a small number of times. This chain links TRBV19 with TRBJ2-3; 7 bases align to TRBD1. The germline CDR1 and CDR2 sequences are LNHDA and SQIVND (reference sequence). CDR3 size: 17 residues. Germline trimming cut 5 bases from V and 2 bases from J; bases unmatched to any gene: 13. The CDR3 bases are TGTGCCAGTAGTGGGAACCTATGGACAGGCTCCACAGATACGCAGTATTTT. The encoded protein is CASSGNLWTGSTDTQYF. Based on the CDR3 plus reference TRBV19 and TRBJ2-3, the full variable domain is DGGITQSPKYLFRKEGQNVTLSCEQNLNHDAMYWYRQDPGQGLRLIYYSQIVNDFQKGDIAEGYSVSREKKESFPLTVTSAQKNPTAFYLCASSGNLWTGSTDTQYFGPGTRLTVL.

The chain employs TRBV7-6 and TRBJ2-2, with D perhaps matching TRBD1 (5 bases). The V gene's germline CDR1 is SGHVS and CDR2 FNYEAQ. The CDR3 extends over 15 amino acids. Trimming removed 3 bases at V and 1 base at J, with 9 bases between. The CDR3 DNA sequence: TGTGCCAGCAGCTTGAGCCAGGGGAACACCGGGGAGCTGTTTTTT. It is translated as CASSLSQGNTGELFF.

This chain uses TRBV7-9 with TRBJ2-5; possible D gene TRBD2, 5 bases. This CDR3 spans 12 amino acids. CDR1 SEHNR and CDR2 FQNEAQ come from the germline V gene (reference sequence). V lost 5 bases to trimming and J lost 7 bases, with 11 bases between them. Here the CDR3 reads CASSPLEVTQYF. In DNA form, the CDR3 reads TGTGCCAGCAGCCCGCTGGAGGTGACCCAGTACTTC.

For this clone: At one boundary the junction diverges from the germline segment, which might be a read error. Here the CDR3 DNA reads TGTGCCAGCAGCTTAGGGAGACAGGGGGCCGACTTC. Translating it yields CASSLGRQGADF. The chain couples TRBV11-2 to TRBJ2-4; TRBD1 matches at 10 bases. Per germline, CDR1 SGHAT and CDR2 FQNNGV. CDR3 length equals 12 residues.

The chain has TRBV7-2 and TRBJ2-1, with 8 nucleotides matching TRBD2. Germline-derived CDR1 and CDR2 are SGHTA and FQGNSA. Trimming cost V 9 bases and J 0 bases; bases outside gene matches: 7. This CDR3 comprises 15 residues. The chain's CDR3 is CASSITSGSYNEQFF. CDR3 sequence (DNA): TGTGCCAGTAGTATTACTAGCGGCTCCTACAATGAGCAGTTCTTC.